One sample yielded the 19 T cell receptor beta chains listed below, sequenced in a study of T and B cells in COVID-19 patients. From blood, about 250-500 ng of genomic DNA served as TRB template. BIOMED2 TRB-A/B primer pools were used in multiplex TRB PCR. One entry per CDR3 protein results from TCRdb running MiXCR on the multiplex PCR reads. This sample has approximately 8,000 distinct CDR3 sequences, with 20% to 30% found just once. The sequenced sample consisted of blood. These receptor sequences come from a human donor with active COVID-19.

The V call is TRBV5-3, the J call TRBJ2-2; D is unclear. TRBV5-3 is assigned to the ORF class and has an uncertain function. The CDR3 length is 17 residues. The V end lost 2 bases, the J end lost 2 bases, and 16 bases lay between the germline ends. CDR3 protein: CARSFPYITDNTGELFF. The CDR3 region has the DNA TGTGCCAGAAGCTTCCCCTACATTACTGACAACACCGGGGAGCTGTTTTTT.

This rearrangement joins TRBV6-2 or TRBV6-3 to TRBJ2-7; the D gene is possibly TRBD1 (6 bases). Deletions cut 4 bases from V and 5 bases from J, with 12 bases between. The CDR3 length is 13 residues. Germline V gene data show CDR1 as MNHEY and CDR2 as SVGEGT. CDR3 DNA: TGTGCCAGCAGTTCCGGACAGATCCACGAGCAGTACTTC. It specifies CASSSGQIHEQYF.

This clonotype is categorized as medium-sized. CDR3 in DNA: TGTGCCACCAGCACCGCCGCCGGAGAGACCCAGTACTTC. Translated, it gives CATSTAAGETQYF. This chain links TRBV15 with TRBJ2-5; D not certain. In germline, CDR1 is LNHNV, CDR2 YYDKDF (reference sequence). Trimming removed 4 bases from V and 4 bases from J, with 10 bases in between. This CDR3 contains 13 residues.

Judged by abundance, this clonotype is medium-sized. The rearrangement links TRBV19 to TRBJ1-1; 9 nucleotides agree with TRBD1. Trimming took 4 bases from V and 2 from J; bases not matched to a gene: 8. This CDR3 comprises 16 residues. Germline assignment: CDR1 LNHDA and CDR2 SQIVND (reference sequence). DNA of the CDR3: TGTGCCAGTAGTACCACTTGGACAGGGGATAACACTGAAGCTTTCTTT. Residues: CASSTTWTGDNTEAFF.

This clonotype was seen only a few times. The rearrangement joins TRBV5-1 to TRBJ1-1; no clear D. CDR1 is SGHRS and CDR2 is YFSETQ in the germline V gene. CDR3 length equals 14 residues. V lost 1 base to trimming and J lost 1 base, with 8 bases between them. The CDR3 sequence is CASSLNGRNTEAFF. CDR3 DNA sequence: TGCGCCAGCAGCTTGAACGGACGGAACACTGAAGCTTTCTTT.

V and J are TRBV7-2 and TRBJ2-7; 10 nucleotides align to TRBD1. The trim removed 5 bases at V and 0 bases at J, leaving 4 bases unmatched. CDR3 size: 15 residues. Germline V CDR1 and CDR2: SGHTA, FQGNSA. The CDR3 region has the DNA TGTGCCAGCAGCCGACAGGGGGCTATCTCCTACGAGCAGTACTTC. This encodes CASSRQGAISYEQYF.

The chain is built from TRBV18 and TRBJ2-4; weak D call: TRBD2 (5 bases). Trimming removed 0 bases from V and 1 base from J, with 10 bases in between. Per the germline V gene, CDR1 is KGHSH and CDR2 is LQKENI. The CDR3 is 16 residues long. CDR3: CASSPPEVGAKNIQYF. For the CDR3, the DNA is TGTGCCAGCTCACCACCGGAGGTGGGGGCCAAAAACATTCAGTACTTC. The whole variable domain, filled in from reference TRBV18 and TRBJ2-4, reads NAGVMQNPRHLVRRRGQEARLRCSPMKGHSHVYWYRQLPEEGLKFMVYLQKENIIDESGMPKERFSAEFPKEGPSILRIQQVVRGDSAAYFCASSPPEVGAKNIQYFGAGTRLSVL.

The table lists this clonotype with a few counts. This chain connects TRBV30 to TRBJ1-1; D not resolved. V was shortened by 0 bases and J by 0 bases, with 2 bases between the two germline ends. This CDR3 contains 12 residues. Germline-derived CDR1 and CDR2 are GTSNPN and SVGIG (reference sequence). CDR3 sequence: CAWSVLNTEAFF. CDR3 nucleotides: TGTGCCTGGAGTGTTCTGAACACTGAAGCTTTCTTT.

This clonotype came up many times. The chain joins TRBV7-6 to TRBJ2-2; the D gene is possibly TRBD1 (6 bases). Germline CDR1 and CDR2: SGHVS and FNYEAQ. CDR3 length: 17 residues. Trimming took 1 base from V and 4 from J, leaving 16 bases between them. The CDR3 nucleotides are TGTGCCAGCAGCTTAGGGTCGGCAGGGGTTGTCACCGGGGAGCTGTTTTTT. It is translated as CASSLGSAGVVTGELFF.

This clonotype is medium-sized within its sample. V gene TRBV12-3 or TRBV12-4 combines with J gene TRBJ2-3; TRBD2 matches 7 bases. The ends lost 6 bases at V and 4 bases at J; junction bases unmatched: 10. The CDR3 length is 15 residues. In DNA, the CDR3 is TGTGCCAGCAGCCCTAGCGGAACAAGGGCAGATACGCAGTATTTT. Its translation: CASSPSGTRADTQYF.

This clonotype was observed a single time. A junction boundary mismatches the germline segment, possibly from a read error. This sequence joins TRBV6-2 or TRBV6-3 and TRBJ1-2; D ambiguous. Germline CDR1 and CDR2: MNHEY and SVGEGT. The CDR3 is made up of 18 amino acids. CDR3 amino acids: CASCYSRARASQDYGYTF. The CDR3, as DNA: TGTGCCAGCTGTTACTCGAGGGCCCGGGCCAGCCAGGACTATGGCTACACCTTC.

This clonotype has just a few counts. The V call is TRBV6-1, the J call TRBJ2-1, with a tentative D call TRBD2 (6 bases). The CDR3 covers 12 residues. V lost 7 bases to trimming and J lost 8 bases, with 12 bases between them. The germline CDR1 and CDR2 sequences are MNHNS and SASEGT. The CDR3 DNA follows: TGTGCCAGCACCCTTTCGGGGGATGAGCAGTTCTTC. Amino acid sequence: CASTLSGDEQFF.

This clonotype was observed a handful of times. V usage is TRBV12-3 or TRBV12-4 and J usage is TRBJ1-2; D gene uncertain. CDR3 length: 13 amino acids. V was pared by 0 bases and J by 4 bases, with 6 bases between. The CDR3 nucleotides read TGTGCCAGCAGTTTAGCCGTCTTCTATGGCTACACCTTC. Amino acid sequence: CASSLAVFYGYTF.

On this clonotype: The conserved phenylalanine or tryptophan is not found at the CDR3 terminus, so this likely reflects a read error. This chain uses TRBV12-3 or TRBV12-4 with TRBJ2-1; 8 bases are shared with TRBD2. Trimming removed 6 bases from V and 8 bases from J; junction bases left unmatched: 12. This CDR3 region has 15 residues. The CDR3 coding sequence is TGTGCCAGCAGCCCCGGGGTAGCGGGATGGTATGAGCAGTTCATC. This gives the protein CASSPGVAGWYEQFI.

By sample share, this clonotype is medium-sized. This chain connects TRBV30 to TRBJ2-3; 7 bases fit TRBD2. The trim removed 0 bases at V and 4 bases at J, leaving 4 bases unmatched. The CDR3 runs to 14 residues. Germline assignment: CDR1 GTSNPN and CDR2 SVGIG (reference sequence). Written as DNA, the CDR3 is TGTGCCTGGAGTGTCGGGGGGAGCTCAGATACGCAGTATTTT. It encodes CAWSVGGSSDTQYF.

This clonotype was found a few times. The chain has TRBV27 and TRBJ1-5; tentative D call: TRBD1 (5 bases). The CDR3 contains 15 residues. The V end lost 5 bases, the J end lost 4 bases, and 15 bases lay between the germline ends. Looked up from germline, CDR1 is MNHEY and CDR2 is SMNVEV (reference sequence). CDR3 in DNA: TGTGCCAGCAGTCGTTCCTGGACATTTAATCAGCCCCAGCATTTT. Translating it yields CASSRSWTFNQPQHF.

In its sample, this clonotype is medium-sized. The V call is TRBV29-1, the J call TRBJ1-5; a weak D match, TRBD1 (6 bases). CDR1 and CDR2 from the germline V gene are SQVTM and ANQGSEA. CDR3 length: 16 residues. Here the CDR3 reads CSPQPTGAGGNQPQHF. For the CDR3, the DNA is TGCAGTCCCCAACCAACGGGGGCAGGGGGCAATCAGCCCCAGCATTTT.

The V gene is TRBV19, the J gene TRBJ2-3; possible D gene TRBD2, 7 bases. V was shortened by 6 bases and J by 4 bases, with 11 bases between the two germline ends. The germline gives CDR1 LNHDA, CDR2 SQIVND (reference sequence). This CDR3 spans 13 amino acids. The chain's CDR3 is CASRAGAADTQYF. The CDR3 DNA is TGTGCCAGTAGGGCGGGGGCGGCAGATACGCAGTATTTT.

The chain joins TRBV18 to TRBJ2-6; D is unresolved. Germline V gives CDR1 KGHSH, CDR2 LQKENI. Trimming shortened V by 4 bases and J by 3 bases, and 10 bases separated the two germline ends. CDR3 length: 15 amino acids. The DNA for the CDR3 is TGTGCCAGCTCACTAGCCTTCGGTGGGGCCAACGTCCTGACTTTC. It yields the protein CASSLAFGGANVLTF.